Below, 32 T cell receptor beta chains from the same sample are listed, as sequenced in a study of T cell responses to AZD1222 COVID-19 vaccine. Assay: immunoSEQ multiplex PCR; the TCRdb copy retains only in-frame clones and omits some. The sample includes more than 95,000 clones, approximately 89% of them seen just once. The source was peripheral blood, collected 28 days after the second dose of the MenACWY control vaccine. The receptors derive from an adult who received the MenACWY meningococcal vaccine as a control.

This sequence joins TRBV11-3 and TRBJ2-3, with 10 positions matching TRBD1. CDR1 and CDR2 (germline): SGHNT, YENEEA. The junction had 13 bases not matched to a gene; V was cut back by 5 bases and J by 5 bases. CDR3 length: 17 amino acids. As DNA, the CDR3 is TGTGCCAGCAGCCCTAGCCACGGGACAGGGGCATTAGATACGCAGTATTTT. This gives the protein CASSPSHGTGALDTQYF.

V gene TRBV28 combines with J gene TRBJ2-5; D is ambiguous. The length of the CDR3 is 12 residues. V gave up 2 bases and J gave up 5 bases, with 6 bases separating them. Looked up from germline, CDR1 is MDHEN and CDR2 is SYDVKM. The CDR3, as DNA: TGTGCCAGCAGTTTAAGATCGGAGACCCAGTACTTC. This codes for CASSLRSETQYF. Combining the CDR3 with reference TRBV28 and TRBJ2-5 gives the whole variable domain DVKVTQSSRYLVKRTGEKVFLECVQDMDHENMFWYRQDPGLGLRLIYFSYDVKMKEKGDIPEGYSVSREKKERFSLILESASTNQTSMYLCASSLRSETQYFGPGTRLLVL.

The chain joins TRBV4-1 to TRBJ1-1; TRBD1 agrees at 9 bases. Germline V gives CDR1 MGHRA, CDR2 YSYEKL. The J segment lost 11 bases and the V segment lost 1 base, leaving 11 bases of the junction unmatched. The CDR3 consists of 15 residues. The CDR3 DNA follows: TGCGCCAGCAGCCAAGCACAGCCCGGGACAGGGATGGCTTTCTTT. It specifies CASSQAQPGTGMAFF.

This chain uses TRBV7-2 with TRBJ1-2; TRBD1 agrees at 7 bases. V dropped 6 bases and J dropped 5; count of bases not matched to a gene: 9. This CDR3 comprises 14 residues. Per the germline V gene, CDR1 is SGHTA and CDR2 is FQGNSA. CDR3 nucleotides: TGTGCCAGCAGTGGGGGACAGCAACCATATGGCTACACCTTC. Encoded protein: CASSGGQQPYGYTF.

V usage is TRBV5-1 and J usage is TRBJ1-2; perhaps TRBD1 as D (5 bases). Trimming removed 4 bases at V and 1 base at J, with 8 bases between. The CDR3 has 13 amino acids. Germline V gene lookup returns CDR1 SGHRS and CDR2 YFSETQ. DNA of the CDR3: TGCGCCAGCAGCCGGGACGGTAACTATGGCTACACCTTC. It codes for CASSRDGNYGYTF.

The rearrangement joins TRBV5-1 to TRBJ1-1; no definite D call. Germline CDR1 reads SGHRS; CDR2 reads YFSETQ. Between the trimmed V and J ends, which lost 5 bases and 4 bases, there was a span of 15 bases. This CDR3 region has 14 residues. This CDR3 reads CASRTDPSSTEAFF. CDR3 nucleotides: TGCGCCAGCAGAACCGACCCGTCGAGCACTGAAGCTTTCTTT.

This clone was counted a single time. V gene TRBV6-5 combines with J gene TRBJ1-5; 8 nucleotides match TRBD1. The CDR3 has 14 residues. The V segment lost 5 bases and the J segment 3 bases; nucleotides outside the gene matches: 3. The germline V gene has CDR1 MNHEY and CDR2 SVGAGI. This CDR3 reads CASSRDRTNQPQHF. The CDR3 bases are TGTGCCAGCAGTCGGGACAGGACCAATCAGCCCCAGCATTTT.

The chain couples TRBV3-1 (or the pseudogene TRBV3-2) to TRBJ2-3, with D perhaps matching TRBD2 (6 bases). Looked up from germline, CDR1 is LGHDT and CDR2 is YNNKEL (reference sequence). V gave up 4 bases and J gave up 1 base, with 12 bases separating them. This CDR3 is 15 amino acids long. The CDR3 sequence is CASSLRGGGTDTQYF. CDR3 coding DNA: TGTGCCAGCAGCCTACGTGGAGGGGGCACAGATACGCAGTATTTT.

The DNA of the CDR3 is TGTGCCAGCAGCTTAGCCTCGAGGGCTGAAGCTTTCTTT. Its translation is CASSLASRAEAFF. V is TRBV7-2 and J is TRBJ1-1, with D hard to call. V shed 0 bases and J shed 6 bases, with 8 bases lying between them. The CDR3 runs 13 residues. CDR1 is SGHTA and CDR2 is FQGNSA in the germline V gene. Full variable domain (remainder filled in from reference TRBV7-2 and TRBJ1-1): GAGVSQSPSNKVTEKGKDVELRCDPISGHTALYWYRQSLGQGLEFLIYFQGNSAPDKSGLPSDRFSAERTGGSVSTLTIQRTQQEDSAVYLCASSLASRAEAFFGQGTRLTVV.

The chain combines TRBV6-5 with TRBJ2-1; TRBD2 matches at 8 bases. CDR1 and CDR2 from the germline V gene are MNHEY and SVGAGI. The CDR3 has 15 amino acids. J was trimmed by 5 bases and V by 5 bases; bases with no gene match: 8. CDR3 region: CASSNSGAEHNEQFF. The DNA of the CDR3 is TGTGCCAGCAGTAATAGCGGGGCCGAACACAATGAGCAGTTCTTC.

The gene calls are TRBV28 and TRBJ2-4; 7 nucleotides match TRBD2. The CDR3 sequence is 14 residues long. Germline trimming cut 8 bases from V and 1 base from J; bases unmatched to any gene: 5. Looked up from germline, CDR1 is MDHEN and CDR2 is SYDVKM. As DNA, the CDR3 is TGTGCCAGCCGTGAGGGAGGGGCCAAAAACATTCAGTACTTC. Encoded protein: CASREGGAKNIQYF.

Remarks on this clone: Other DNA sequences in this specimen translate into the identical CDR3. This chain joins TRBV2 and TRBJ1-1, with D perhaps TRBD1 (6 bases). Germline V lookup: CDR1 SNHLY, CDR2 FYNNEI. V lost 1 base and J 4 bases, leaving 7 bases between the germline ends. This CDR3 is built from 13 residues. Written as DNA, the CDR3 is TGTGCCAGCAGTGAAGAACAGGGCACTGAAGCTTTCTTT. It translates to CASSEEQGTEAFF.

The gene calls are TRBV4-2 and TRBJ1-3; the D is unclear. This CDR3 region has 13 residues. The V gene's germline CDR1 is LGHNA and CDR2 YNFKEQ. Trimming stripped 0 bases from V and 7 bases from J, with 7 bases between. The CDR3 bases are TGTGCCAGCAGCCAAGATGGTGTGAACACCATATATTTT. This sequence encodes CASSQDGVNTIYF.

This rearrangement joins TRBV2 to TRBJ2-1; 12 bases fit TRBD2. This CDR3 has 15 residues. V lost 6 bases, J lost 7 bases, and 7 bases stayed unmatched. Germline assignment: CDR1 SNHLY and CDR2 FYNNEI. CDR3 region: CASRLILAGGNEQFF. DNA for the CDR3: TGTGCCAGCAGGTTGATACTAGCGGGGGGAAATGAGCAGTTCTTC. Based on the CDR3 plus reference TRBV2 and TRBJ2-1, the full variable domain is EPEVTQTPSHQVTQMGQEVILRCVPISNHLYFYWYRQILGQKVEFLVSFYNNEISEKSEIFDDQFSVERPDGSNFTLKIRSTKLEDSAMYFCASRLILAGGNEQFFGPGTRLTVL.

The chain recombines TRBV6-5 with TRBJ2-4; 12 bases map to TRBD2. Trimming removed 5 bases from V and 16 bases from J; junction bases left unmatched: 9. The CDR3 contains 13 residues. Looked up from germline, CDR1 is MNHEY and CDR2 is SVGAGI. The CDR3 nucleotides are TGTGCCAGCAGTAAGCGACTAGCGGGGGTTATTTACTTC. It encodes CASSKRLAGVIYF.

The J gene is TRBJ2-7, the V gene TRBV10-1; the match to TRBD1 covers 7 bases. The trim removed 7 bases at V and 5 bases at J, leaving 11 bases unmatched. CDR1 WNHNN and CDR2 SYGVQD come from the germline V gene (reference sequence). The CDR3 consists of 14 residues. This CDR3 reads CASTPHRGGHEQYF. The CDR3 coding sequence is TGCGCCAGCACTCCTCACCGAGGGGGCCACGAGCAGTACTTC.

In DNA, the CDR3 is TGTGCCAGCAGCTTGAGAAACACTGAAGCTTTCTTT. The encoded protein is CASSLRNTEAFF. The V call is TRBV5-4, the J call TRBJ1-1; no clear D gene. The CDR3 runs to 12 residues. V was clipped by 1 base and J by 2 bases, with 3 bases between them. Germline assignment: CDR1 SGHNT and CDR2 YYREEE (reference sequence). Filled out from reference TRBV5-4 and TRBJ1-1, the complete variable domain reads ETGVTQSPTHLIKTRGQQVTLRCSSQSGHNTVSWYQQALGQGPQFIFQYYREEENGRGNFPPRFSGLQFPNYSSELNVNALELDDSALYLCASSLRNTEAFFGQGTRLTVV.

J is TRBJ2-7 and V is TRBV6-5; 9 bases fit TRBD1. The germline V gene has CDR1 MNHEY and CDR2 SVGAGI. The CDR3 spans 15 residues. The ends lost 10 bases at V and 7 bases at J; junction bases unmatched: 17. In DNA, the CDR3 is TGTGCCATAAAAGCGGACAGGGGATTTAGGAGTGAGCAGTACTTC. It encodes CAIKADRGFRSEQYF.

V gene TRBV7-2 combines with J gene TRBJ2-7; 13 bases are a match to TRBD2. The CDR3 loop spans 16 amino acids. Germline V gene sequence: CDR1 SGHTA, CDR2 FQGNSA. V trimming: 0 bases; J trimming: 6 bases; junction bases outside the gene matches: 5. The CDR3 sequence: CASSLALTSGGAEQYF. As DNA, the CDR3 is TGTGCCAGCAGCTTAGCGCTAACTAGCGGGGGGGCCGAGCAGTACTTC.

The chain carries TRBV28 and TRBJ2-7; TRBD2 matches at 10 bases. With V trimmed by 5 bases and J by 2 bases, 3 bases remained unmatched. The germline V gene encodes CDR1 MDHEN and CDR2 SYDVKM. This CDR3 has 14 amino acids. The CDR3 bases are TGTGCCAGCAGTAGGAGCGGGGGGGCCTACGAGCAGTACTTC. Amino acid sequence: CASSRSGGAYEQYF.

In this sample, this clone turned up once. This chain connects TRBV6-2 or TRBV6-3 to TRBJ1-1; D ambiguous. Trimming stripped 4 bases from V and 0 bases from J, with 6 bases between. Germline V CDR1 and CDR2: MNHEY, SVGEGT. There are 13 residues in the CDR3. CDR3 protein: CASSLTMNTEAFF. The DNA of the CDR3 is TGTGCCAGCAGTTTGACCATGAACACTGAAGCTTTCTTT.

The V and J genes are TRBV7-2 and TRBJ1-4; possible D gene TRBD1, 5 bases. Germline-derived CDR1 and CDR2 are SGHTA and FQGNSA. The ends were cut back, 5 bases at V and 8 bases at J, with 21 bases in the middle. This CDR3 contains 16 residues. CDR3 sequence: CASSTRRGGTVEKLFF. Written as DNA, the CDR3 is TGTGCCAGCAGCACCCGGAGGGGAGGAACGGTGGAAAAACTGTTTTTT.

The chain employs TRBV7-3 and TRBJ2-2; D may be TRBD2 (6 bases). The V gene lost 8 bases and the J gene lost 0 bases, with 13 bases spanning the gap. This CDR3 is built from 15 residues. In germline, CDR1 is SGHTA, CDR2 FQGTGA. The CDR3 coding sequence is TGTGCCAGCCGGAGGTCGGGGGCGAACACCGGGGAGCTGTTTTTT. It translates to CASRRSGANTGELFF.

The chain couples TRBV19 to TRBJ1-2, with D possibly being TRBD1 (5 bases). Germline CDR1 and CDR2: LNHDA and SQIVND (reference sequence). This CDR3 has 15 amino acids. The V gene lost 6 bases and the J gene lost 0 bases, with 14 bases spanning the gap. DNA for the CDR3: TGTGCCAGTAGCCCGCGGGACGGAACTAACTATGGCTACACCTTC. The encoded protein is CASSPRDGTNYGYTF.

Only one count was recorded for this clone. The DNA of the CDR3 is TGTGCCACCCAACTCCGCAGGGATCAGCCCCAGCATTTT. Its translation is CATQLRRDQPQHF. The chain uses TRBV24-1 and TRBJ1-5; a weak D match, TRBD1 (5 bases). Trimming cost V 9 bases and J 5 bases, with 13 bases left between them. The CDR3 sequence is 13 residues long. Germline values: CDR1 KGHDR, CDR2 SFDVKD.

The chain couples TRBV7-9 to TRBJ1-3; perhaps TRBD1 as D (6 bases). Germline CDR1 SEHNR, CDR2 FQNEAQ (reference sequence). V lost 6 bases and J 2 bases, leaving 20 bases between the germline ends. There are 17 residues in the CDR3. CDR3 sequence (DNA): TGTGCCAGCAGATTTTTTTCCCAGGGACAAACTGGAAACACCATATATTTT. It specifies CASRFFSQGQTGNTIYF.

V and J are TRBV6-5 and TRBJ1-2; TRBD1 is a possible D gene (6 bases). Trimming shortened V by 0 bases and J by 4 bases, and 12 bases separated the two germline ends. Germline V gene sequence: CDR1 MNHEY, CDR2 SVGAGI. CDR3 length: 15 residues. CDR3 in DNA: TGTGCCAGCAGTTACTCAACGGGGGCAACCTATGGCTACACCTTC. Its protein is CASSYSTGATYGYTF.

Comments on this clone: A read error may produce the germline difference seen at one junction end. The chain joins TRBV7-2 to TRBJ2-5; possibly TRBD1 or TRBD2 for D (5 bases each). The CDR3 consists of 18 residues. Germline lookup yields CDR1 SGHTA and CDR2 FQGNSA. The DNA of the CDR3 is TGTGCCGGCAGCCCCGGTATAGGCGGGTCAGGGAGCCAAGAGACCCAGTACTTC. Residues: CAGSPGIGGSGSQETQYF. Full variable domain (remainder filled in from reference TRBV7-2 and TRBJ2-5): GAGVSQSPSNKVTEKGKDVELRCDPISGHTALYWYRQSLGQGLEFLIYFQGNSAPDKSGLPSDRFSAERTGGSVSTLTIQRTQQEDSAVYLCAGSPGIGGSGSQETQYFGPGTRLLVL.

The chain is built from TRBV3-1 (or the pseudogene TRBV3-2) and TRBJ2-7, with D perhaps assigned TRBD1 or TRBD2 (5 bases each). V was clipped by 6 bases and J by 3 bases, with 18 bases between them. The germline CDR1 and CDR2 sequences are LGHDT and YNNKEL (reference sequence). This CDR3 is built from 15 residues. DNA for the CDR3: TGTGCCAGCAGGCAGGGCGGGCAGCACAACTACGAGCAGTACTTC. Amino acids: CASRQGGQHNYEQYF.

The CDR3 spells CASSQVRAGPYEQYF. The CDR3 DNA reads TGTGCCAGCAGCCAAGTCCGGGCAGGACCCTACGAGCAGTACTTC. The chain links TRBV3-1 (or the pseudogene TRBV3-2) to TRBJ2-7; D is unclear. The CDR3 covers 15 residues. CDR1 is LGHDT, CDR2 YNNKEL, per germline (reference sequence). The V end lost 1 base, the J end lost 2 bases, and 12 bases lay between the germline ends.

The chain combines TRBV11-2 with TRBJ2-2, with unresolved D. Trimming took off 5 bases at V and 4 bases at J, with 14 bases between the two ends. Per the germline V gene, CDR1 is SGHAT and CDR2 is FQNNGV. This CDR3 is 15 amino acids long. Here the CDR3 DNA reads TGTGCCAGCAGCCCCGGTAGACGGACCACCGGGGAGCTGTTTTTT. Residues: CASSPGRRTTGELFF.

The rearrangement uses TRBV6-2 or TRBV6-3 and TRBJ2-3, with 11 bases fitting TRBD2. V gave up 4 bases and J gave up 2 bases; unmatched junction bases: 11. CDR1 and CDR2 from the germline V gene are MNHEY and SVGEGT. This CDR3 is 18 amino acids long. CDR3 residues: CASSFDPGTSGSTDTQYF. CDR3 DNA sequence: TGTGCCAGCAGTTTTGACCCCGGGACTAGCGGCTCCACAGATACGCAGTATTTT.